Shown below are 9 T cell receptor beta chains from a single sample sequenced in a study of shared clonotypes between healthy human individuals. Repertoires were generated with immunoSEQ multiplex PCR, while TCRdb's copy carries only in-frame clones and drops some. The table has 2.3 million or so clones, approximately 93% seen once. Material: naive CD4+ T cells from PBMCs. As to subset: CD45RA+ positively selected. These receptors came from a man between 18 and 35 years old in good health. Some clones in this sample may be carry-over from other donors' samples.

This clone was seen a single time. Other DNA sequences in this specimen translate into the identical CDR3. This chain connects TRBV7-9 to TRBJ2-5; 8 positions agree with TRBD1. This CDR3 contains 14 residues. The germline V gene encodes CDR1 SEHNR and CDR2 FQNEAQ (reference sequence). Trimming removed 5 bases from V and 2 bases from J; junction bases left unmatched: 4. CDR3 residues: CASSRRTGQETQYF. Written as DNA, the CDR3 is TGTGCCAGCAGCAGAAGGACAGGGCAAGAGACCCAGTACTTC.

J is TRBJ1-1 and V is TRBV18; no reliable D call. CDR3 length equals 12 residues. The germline CDR1 and CDR2 sequences are KGHSH and LQKENI. Trimming shortened V by 5 bases and J by 11 bases, and 15 bases separated the two germline ends. The CDR3 reads CASSTVRSEAFF. CDR3 in DNA: TGTGCCAGCTCAACTGTGAGGTCGGAGGCTTTCTTT.

This chain connects TRBV4-1 to TRBJ2-5; D possibly uses TRBD1 or TRBD2 (6 bases each). Germline V CDR1 and CDR2: MGHRA, YSYEKL. The V and J ends lost 2 bases and 3 bases respectively, with 16 bases between them. The CDR3 loop spans 16 amino acids. The CDR3: CASSQLMRGEKETQYF. The CDR3 DNA is TGCGCCAGCAGCCAACTTATGAGGGGGGAAAAAGAGACCCAGTACTTC.

The rearrangement uses TRBV7-3 and TRBJ1-3, with D tentatively TRBD1 (6 bases). From germline, CDR1 is SGHTA and CDR2 FQGTGA. V gave up 8 bases and J gave up 4 bases, with 12 bases separating them. This CDR3 region has 13 residues. CDR3 sequence (DNA): TGTGCCAGCTCTAAAGGACAGGGAAACACCATATATTTT. It codes for CASSKGQGNTIYF.

The chain employs TRBV6-5 and TRBJ1-2; weak D call: TRBD1 (6 bases). The CDR3 loop spans 13 amino acids. CDR1 is MNHEY and CDR2 is SVGAGI in the germline V gene. The germline V and J ends were trimmed by 6 bases and 8 bases, with 16 bases remaining between them. CDR3 loop: CASRSTGIYGYTF. The CDR3 nucleotides read TGTGCCAGCAGATCAACAGGGATCTACGGCTACACCTTC.

The chain combines TRBV5-5 with TRBJ2-2; D is unclear. There are 15 residues in the CDR3. Germline CDR1 is SGHKS and CDR2 is YYEKEE (reference sequence). Trimming took off 7 bases at V and 0 bases at J, with 13 bases between the two ends. The CDR3 spells CASSPFLTNTGELFF. CDR3 nucleotide sequence: TGTGCCAGCTCGCCCTTCCTGACGAACACCGGGGAGCTGTTTTTT.

The chain combines TRBV28 with TRBJ1-2; TRBD1 might be the D (5 bases). The CDR3 consists of 14 residues. The V gene lost 6 bases and the J gene lost 4 bases, with 15 bases spanning the gap. The germline V gene has CDR1 MDHEN and CDR2 SYDVKM. CDR3 amino acids: CASRTARTGYGYTF. The CDR3 coding sequence is TGTGCCAGCAGGACAGCAAGGACGGGCTATGGCTACACCTTC.

The rearrangement uses TRBV9 and TRBJ2-4; D is perhaps TRBD2 (5 bases). The V gene's germline CDR1 is SGDLS and CDR2 YYNGEE. CDR3 length equals 15 residues. The V and J ends lost 2 bases and 0 bases respectively, with 9 bases between them. The CDR3 DNA is TGTGCCAGCAGCGTTGGTGCGGGAGCCAAAAACATTCAGTACTTC. Its protein product is CASSVGAGAKNIQYF.

This clone was observed a single time. The chain combines TRBV28 with TRBJ1-3; D perhaps matches TRBD1 (6 bases). Germline CDR1 is MDHEN and CDR2 is SYDVKM. The CDR3 extends over 15 amino acids. Trimming removed 6 bases from V and 4 bases from J, with 16 bases in between. As DNA, the CDR3 is TGTGCCAGCAGCTGGGCCGGGACACCCGGAAACACCATATATTTT. Translation gives CASSWAGTPGNTIYF.